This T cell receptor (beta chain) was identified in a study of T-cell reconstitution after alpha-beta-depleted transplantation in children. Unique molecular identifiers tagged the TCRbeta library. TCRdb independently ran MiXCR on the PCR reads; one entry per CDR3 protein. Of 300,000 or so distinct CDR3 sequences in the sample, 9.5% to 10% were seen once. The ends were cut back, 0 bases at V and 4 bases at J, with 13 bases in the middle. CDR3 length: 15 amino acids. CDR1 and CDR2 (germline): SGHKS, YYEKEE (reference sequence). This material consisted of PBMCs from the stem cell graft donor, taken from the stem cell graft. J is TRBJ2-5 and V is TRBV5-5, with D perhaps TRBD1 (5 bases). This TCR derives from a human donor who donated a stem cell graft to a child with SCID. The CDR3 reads CASSLAGWLGETQYF. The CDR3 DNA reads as TGTGCCAGCAGCTTGGCAGGGTGGTTAGGAGAGACCCAGTACTTC.